The entry below gives a single T cell receptor beta chain sequence along with its context. Its antigen is still unknown. This sample stems from a study of radiotherapy plus CTLA-4 blockade in lung cancer. Study results and caveats: Some TCR clones had been derived from tumors. These clones expanded in peripheral blood after radiotherapy plus ipilimumab.

There are 15 residues in the CDR3. Trimming at V came to 1 base and at J to 5 bases, leaving 5 bases not matched to a gene. Germline CDR1 is SEHNR and CDR2 is FQNEAQ (reference sequence). TCRdb keeps only in-frame clones here, not all; method: immunoSEQ multiplex PCR. The sample lists fewer than 100,000 clones; 80% to 85% were seen once. Those with chemo-refractory metastatic non-small-cell lung cancer were treated with focal radiation combined with CTLA-4 blockade using ipilimumab. Sequencing was performed on peripheral blood, taken from a patient treated with radiotherapy plus ipilimumab. The chain is built from TRBV7-9 and TRBJ2-5; 9 bases align to TRBD2. This clonotype was obtained from a human donor with non-small cell lung cancer who had stable disease on radiotherapy plus ipilimumab. In DNA, the CDR3 is TGTGCCAGCAGCTTAGTGGCTAGCGGGACGGAGACCCAGTACTTC. Translation gives CASSLVASGTETQYF.